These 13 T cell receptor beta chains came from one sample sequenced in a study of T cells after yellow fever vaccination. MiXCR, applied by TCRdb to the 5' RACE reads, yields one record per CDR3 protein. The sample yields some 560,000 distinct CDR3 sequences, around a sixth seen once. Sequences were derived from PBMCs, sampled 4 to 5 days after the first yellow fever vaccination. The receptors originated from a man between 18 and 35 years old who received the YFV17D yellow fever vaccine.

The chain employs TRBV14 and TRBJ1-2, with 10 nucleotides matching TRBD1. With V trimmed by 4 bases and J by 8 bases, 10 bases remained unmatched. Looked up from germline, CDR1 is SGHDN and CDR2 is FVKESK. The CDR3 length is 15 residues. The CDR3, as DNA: TGTGCCAGCAGCCCCTTTGGACAGGGGGTTTGGGGCTACACCTTC. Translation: CASSPFGQGVWGYTF.

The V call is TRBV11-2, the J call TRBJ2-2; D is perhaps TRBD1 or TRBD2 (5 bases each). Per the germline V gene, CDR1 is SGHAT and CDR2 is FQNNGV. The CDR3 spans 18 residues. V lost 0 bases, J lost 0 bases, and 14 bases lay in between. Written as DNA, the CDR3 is TGTGCCAGCAGCTTAGAACTCATTGGGGGAGCGAACACCGGGGAGCTGTTTTTT. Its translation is CASSLELIGGANTGELFF.

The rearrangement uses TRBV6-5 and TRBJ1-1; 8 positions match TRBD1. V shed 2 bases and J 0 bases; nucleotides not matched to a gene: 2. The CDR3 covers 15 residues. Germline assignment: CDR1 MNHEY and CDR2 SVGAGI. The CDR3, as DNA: TGTGCCAGCAGTTACACGGGACAGGTGAACACTGAAGCTTTCTTT. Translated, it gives CASSYTGQVNTEAFF.

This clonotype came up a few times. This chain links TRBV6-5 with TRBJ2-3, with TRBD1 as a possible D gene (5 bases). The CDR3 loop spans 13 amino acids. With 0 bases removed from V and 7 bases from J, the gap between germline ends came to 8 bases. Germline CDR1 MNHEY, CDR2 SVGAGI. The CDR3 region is CASSYSTVNTQYF. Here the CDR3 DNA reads TGTGCCAGCAGTTACTCGACAGTAAATACGCAGTATTTT.

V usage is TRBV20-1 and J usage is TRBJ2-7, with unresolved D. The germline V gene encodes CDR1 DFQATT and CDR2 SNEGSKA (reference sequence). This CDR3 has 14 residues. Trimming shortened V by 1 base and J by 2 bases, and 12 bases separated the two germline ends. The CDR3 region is CSARVAGRAYEQYF. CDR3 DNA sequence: TGCAGTGCTAGAGTCGCCGGACGAGCCTACGAGCAGTACTTC.

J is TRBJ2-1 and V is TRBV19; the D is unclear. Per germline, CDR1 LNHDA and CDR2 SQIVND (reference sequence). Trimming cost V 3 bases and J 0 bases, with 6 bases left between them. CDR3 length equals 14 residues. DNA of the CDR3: TGTGCCAGTAGTATGGGCGGCTCCTACAATGAGCAGTTCTTC. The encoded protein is CASSMGGSYNEQFF.

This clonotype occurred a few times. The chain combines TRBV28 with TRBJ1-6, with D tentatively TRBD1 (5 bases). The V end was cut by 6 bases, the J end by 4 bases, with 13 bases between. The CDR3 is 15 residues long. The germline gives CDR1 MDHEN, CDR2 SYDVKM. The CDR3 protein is CASSLTGRYNSPLHF. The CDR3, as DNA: TGTGCCAGCAGCCTGACGGGACGTTATAATTCACCCCTCCACTTT.

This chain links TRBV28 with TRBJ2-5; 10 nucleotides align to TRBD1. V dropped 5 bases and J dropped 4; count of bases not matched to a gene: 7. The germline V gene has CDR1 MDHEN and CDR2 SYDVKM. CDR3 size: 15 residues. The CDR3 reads CASSGDRGRRETQYF. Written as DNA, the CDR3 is TGTGCCAGCAGTGGGGACAGGGGAAGGAGAGAGACCCAGTACTTC.

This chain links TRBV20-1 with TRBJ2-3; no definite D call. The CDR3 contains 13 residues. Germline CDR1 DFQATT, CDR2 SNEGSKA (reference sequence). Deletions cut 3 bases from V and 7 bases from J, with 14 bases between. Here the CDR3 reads CSARSFRLNTQYF. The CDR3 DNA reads TGCAGTGCTAGGTCTTTTCGACTTAATACGCAGTATTTT.

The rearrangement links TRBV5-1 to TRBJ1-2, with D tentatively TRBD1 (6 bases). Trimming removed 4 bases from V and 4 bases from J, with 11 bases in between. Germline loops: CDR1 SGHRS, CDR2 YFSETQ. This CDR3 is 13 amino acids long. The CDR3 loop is CASSIQTGYGYTF. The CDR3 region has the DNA TGCGCCAGCAGCATACAGACAGGCTATGGCTACACCTTC.

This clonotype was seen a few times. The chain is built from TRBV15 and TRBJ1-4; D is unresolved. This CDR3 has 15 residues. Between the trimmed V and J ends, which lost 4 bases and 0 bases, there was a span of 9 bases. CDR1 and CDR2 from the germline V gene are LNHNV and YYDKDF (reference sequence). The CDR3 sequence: CATSTALTTNEKLFF. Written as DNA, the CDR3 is TGTGCCACCAGCACTGCGCTTACAACTAATGAAAAACTGTTTTTT.

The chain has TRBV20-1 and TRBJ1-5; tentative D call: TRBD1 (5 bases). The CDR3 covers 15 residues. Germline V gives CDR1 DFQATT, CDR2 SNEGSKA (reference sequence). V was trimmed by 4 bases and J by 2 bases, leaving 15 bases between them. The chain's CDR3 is CSANVRGVGNQPQHF. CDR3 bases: TGCAGTGCTAATGTCCGAGGGGTTGGCAATCAGCCCCAGCATTTT.

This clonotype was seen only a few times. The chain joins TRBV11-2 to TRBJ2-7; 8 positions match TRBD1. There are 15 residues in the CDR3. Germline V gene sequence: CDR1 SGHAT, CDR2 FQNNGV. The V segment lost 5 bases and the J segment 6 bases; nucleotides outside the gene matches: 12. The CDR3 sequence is CASSRQGSKWGEQYV. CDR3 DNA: TGTGCCAGCAGCCGACAGGGGTCCAAGTGGGGCGAGCAGTACGTC.